The 19 T cell receptor beta chains below come from one sample, sequenced in a study of identical twins. TCRdb recomputed calls from the 5' RACE reads with MiXCR, one row per CDR3 protein. The data contain hundreds of thousands of distinct CDR3 sequences, 8.6% of them singletons. The same data also went into a second study, on yellow fever vaccine responses in identical twins.

The source material was PBMCs. These TCRs come from a woman in her late teens or twenties in good health.

In its sample, this clonotype was seen many times. V usage is TRBV5-1 and J usage is TRBJ2-3; TRBD1 agrees at 7 bases. This CDR3 comprises 13 residues. Unmatched junction bases numbered 4, after V lost 5 bases and J lost 4 bases. Germline V gene lookup returns CDR1 SGHRS and CDR2 YFSETQ. The CDR3 DNA follows: TGCGCCAGCAGTTACCAGGGGGCAGATACGCAGTATTTT. Its protein is CASSYQGADTQYF. The full variable domain, in which reference TRBV5-1 and TRBJ2-3 provide the parts outside the CDR3, is KAGVTQTPRYLIKTRGQQVTLSCSPISGHRSVSWYQQTPGQGLQFLFEYFSETQRNKGNFPGRFSGRQFSNSRSEMNVSTLELGDSALYLCASSYQGADTQYFGPGTRLTVL.

In DNA form, the CDR3 reads TGTGCATCAGGGACAGGGTACTACGAGCAGTACTTC. Translating it yields CASGTGYYEQYF. The chain joins TRBV6-5 to TRBJ2-7, with TRBD1 identical over 9 bases. The CDR3 covers 12 residues. Germline V gene data show CDR1 as MNHEY and CDR2 as SVGAGI.

This chain joins TRBV6-1 and TRBJ2-7; D remains unclear. The ends were cut back, 7 bases at V and 0 bases at J, with 13 bases in the middle. CDR1 and CDR2 (germline): MNHNS, SASEGT. The CDR3 consists of 14 residues. The CDR3, as DNA: TGTGCCAGCACACCGACGGGTACCTCCTACGAGCAGTACTTC. Protein sequence: CASTPTGTSYEQYF.

The table lists this clonotype with many counts. The genes are TRBV7-9 and TRBJ2-7, with D tentatively TRBD2 (5 bases). V was clipped by 4 bases and J by 1 base, with 11 bases between them. Per germline, CDR1 SEHNR and CDR2 FQNEAQ (reference sequence). The CDR3 has 14 amino acids. CDR3 sequence: CASSSPTKSYEQYF. The CDR3 DNA follows: TGTGCCAGCAGCTCACCGACTAAATCCTACGAGCAGTACTTC.

The CDR3 sequence: CSASALAGTTYEQYF. DNA of the CDR3: TGCAGTGCTAGTGCTCTAGCGGGCACCACCTACGAGCAGTACTTC. J is TRBJ2-7 and V is TRBV20-1, with TRBD2 matching 8 bases. Trimming at V came to 3 bases and at J to 2 bases, leaving 9 bases not matched to a gene. Looked up from germline, CDR1 is DFQATT and CDR2 is SNEGSKA (reference sequence). CDR3 length: 15 amino acids.

In this sample, this clonotype turned up a few times. The chain couples TRBV20-1 to TRBJ2-5; D remains unclear. The CDR3 covers 13 residues. Per germline, CDR1 DFQATT and CDR2 SNEGSKA (reference sequence). With 3 bases removed from V and 5 bases from J, the gap between germline ends came to 13 bases. The CDR3 spells CSASATVGETQYF. The CDR3 DNA reads TGCAGTGCTAGTGCCACTGTAGGGGAGACCCAGTACTTC.

This clonotype was detected many times. The chain has TRBV7-9 and TRBJ2-1; D ambiguous. V gave up 8 bases and J gave up 4 bases, with 6 bases separating them. Germline V gene lookup returns CDR1 SEHNR and CDR2 FQNEAQ (reference sequence). This CDR3 spans 11 amino acids. This chain's CDR3 is CASHNYNEQFF. The CDR3 bases are TGTGCCAGCCATAATTACAATGAGCAGTTCTTC.

The V call is TRBV7-9, the J call TRBJ2-5; D ambiguous. The length of the CDR3 is 13 residues. Trimming cost V 5 bases and J 5 bases, with 12 bases left between them. The germline CDR1 and CDR2 sequences are SEHNR and FQNEAQ (reference sequence). For the CDR3, the DNA is TGTGCCAGCAGCCCCACGGCGGCGGAGACCCAGTACTTC. Protein: CASSPTAAETQYF.

A few counts support this clonotype. The gene calls are TRBV11-1 and TRBJ2-1, with 9 nucleotides matching TRBD2. The V segment lost 0 bases and the J segment 6 bases; nucleotides outside the gene matches: 27. This CDR3 has 23 residues. Germline V gives CDR1 SGHAT, CDR2 FQDESV (reference sequence). The CDR3 bases are TGTGCCAGCAGCTTAGCGCTGGGCGGGAGGGCCCTCGTCCGGGGGGACTTGGGCAATGAGCAGTTCTTC. This sequence encodes CASSLALGGRALVRGDLGNEQFF.

This clonotype came up a few times. V gene TRBV6-2 or TRBV6-3 combines with J gene TRBJ2-7, with 7 nucleotides matching TRBD1. Germline CDR1 and CDR2: MNHEY and SVGEGT. This CDR3 region has 17 residues. The J segment lost 3 bases and the V segment lost 2 bases, leaving 13 bases of the junction unmatched. CDR3 protein: CASSYLLGLTGNYEQYF. CDR3 sequence (DNA): TGTGCCAGCAGTTACCTTTTGGGCCTGACAGGGAACTACGAGCAGTACTTC.

This clonotype was detected ten times or more. One end of the junction fails to match germline, which may point to a read error. The rearrangement uses TRBV5-1 and TRBJ2-5, with D possibly TRBD1 on 5 matching bases. CDR1 is SGHRS and CDR2 is YFSETQ in the germline V gene. This CDR3 region has 13 residues. CDR3 in DNA: TGTGCCAGCAGCTTAGGGCAGGGAGAGACCCAGTACTTC. As protein: CASSLGQGETQYF.

The chain couples TRBV5-1 to TRBJ2-7; 8 bases agree with TRBD2. Per the germline V gene, CDR1 is SGHRS and CDR2 is YFSETQ. The CDR3 is made up of 16 amino acids. The V segment lost 4 bases and the J segment 6 bases; nucleotides outside the gene matches: 15. The CDR3 region has the DNA TGCGCCAGCAGCCCCGTTCTAGGCGGGGGGCTTTTCGAGCAGTACTTC. This translates into CASSPVLGGGLFEQYF.

The chain recombines TRBV7-8 with TRBJ2-7, with D uncertain. Germline V CDR1 and CDR2: SGHVS, FQNEAQ. V gave up 2 bases and J gave up 2 bases, with 10 bases separating them. This CDR3 has 14 amino acids. This chain's CDR3 is CASSLLQVTYEQYF. The CDR3, as DNA: TGTGCCAGCAGCTTACTGCAGGTCACCTACGAGCAGTACTTC.

This clonotype was counted a few times. The rearrangement links TRBV2 to TRBJ2-2; TRBD2 is a possible D gene (5 bases). V lost 5 bases and J lost 6, with 10 bases in between. CDR1 is SNHLY and CDR2 is FYNNEI in the germline V gene. The CDR3 spans 13 residues. The CDR3 reads CASSTLRAGELFF. The CDR3 coding sequence is TGTGCCAGCAGTACTTTGAGGGCCGGGGAGCTGTTTTTT.

This chain uses TRBV28 with TRBJ1-1, with a possible D match to TRBD1 (6 bases). V was shortened by 8 bases and J by 4 bases, with 20 bases between the two germline ends. This CDR3 region has 15 residues. In germline, CDR1 is MDHEN, CDR2 SYDVKM. The CDR3 sequence: CASRWTVPGGTEAFF. The CDR3 bases are TGTGCCAGCCGTTGGACAGTGCCAGGAGGCACTGAAGCTTTCTTT.

The chain combines TRBV7-2 with TRBJ1-2; 7 bases are a match to TRBD1. Germline CDR1 and CDR2: SGHTA and FQGNSA. Trimming took 5 bases from V and 0 from J; bases not matched to a gene: 6. This CDR3 has 15 amino acids. The CDR3, as DNA: TGTGCCAGCAGCCCACAGGGGTTAGCTAACTATGGCTACACCTTC. This translates into CASSPQGLANYGYTF.

The rearrangement links TRBV6-4 to TRBJ2-3, with D uncertain. V was clipped by 2 bases and J by 7 bases, with 7 bases between them. CDR3 length: 12 residues. CDR1 and CDR2 from the germline V gene are MRHNA and SNTAGT. CDR3 nucleotides: TGTGCCAGCAGTGACGGGCAGAATACGCAGTATTTT. This gives the protein CASSDGQNTQYF.

A few counts support this clonotype. The chain joins TRBV9 to TRBJ1-6, with D perhaps matching TRBD1 (5 bases). CDR1 is SGDLS, CDR2 YYNGEE, per germline. The CDR3 contains 13 residues. The V gene lost 4 bases and the J gene lost 7 bases, with 9 bases spanning the gap. CDR3 sequence: CASSIEGNSPLHF. The CDR3, as DNA: TGTGCCAGCAGCATTGAGGGGAATTCACCCCTCCACTTT. The whole variable domain, filled in from reference TRBV9 and TRBJ1-6, reads DSGVTQTPKHLITATGQRVTLRCSPRSGDLSVYWYQQSLDQGLQFLIQYYNGEERAKGNILERFSAQQFPDLHSELNLSSLELGDSALYFCASSIEGNSPLHFGNGTRLTVT.

The chain has TRBV3-1 and TRBJ2-7; 7 bases align to TRBD1. Germline V gene lookup returns CDR1 LGHDT and CDR2 YNNKEL (reference sequence). This CDR3 contains 16 residues. V shed 1 base and J 2 bases; nucleotides not matched to a gene: 8. CDR3 amino acids: CASSQGAWTGTYEQYF. The CDR3 region has the DNA TGTGCCAGCAGCCAAGGGGCTTGGACAGGAACCTACGAGCAGTACTTC.